These 31 T cell receptor beta chains share one sample of origin, sequenced in a study of shared clonotypes between healthy human individuals. Clones were read by immunoSEQ multiplex PCR, and TCRdb kept only the in-frame ones, dropping some. The profile shows 520,000 or so clones, approximately 85% of them singletons. The specimen sequenced was PBMCs. These receptors were taken from a woman between 40 and 50 years old in good health. Some clones in this sample may be carry-over from other donors' samples.

This sequence joins TRBV18 and TRBJ2-7; 7 bases fit TRBD1. Germline loops: CDR1 KGHSH, CDR2 LQKENI. The CDR3 covers 15 residues. V lost 5 bases to trimming and J lost 6 bases; unmatched junction nucleotides: 13. The DNA of the CDR3 is TGTGCCAGCTCATCCGAGACAGGGTATTACTCCGAGCAGTACTTC. Its translation is CASSSETGYYSEQYF.

V gene TRBV6-4 combines with J gene TRBJ2-1; 7 nucleotides line up with TRBD1. Germline V lookup: CDR1 MRHNA, CDR2 SNTAGT. CDR3 size: 15 residues. The V gene end was trimmed by 3 bases and the J gene end by 16 bases; junction bases not matched to a gene: 18. As DNA, the CDR3 is TGTGCCAGCAGTGAAGACGGGACAGCCAGTTTACCGGCCTTCTTC. It codes for CASSEDGTASLPAFF.

This clone showed up just once. This rearrangement joins TRBV30 to TRBJ1-1, with TRBD1 identical over 11 bases. V was clipped by 7 bases and J by 4 bases; unmatched bases: 11. The CDR3 spans 15 residues. CDR1 GTSNPN and CDR2 SVGIG come from the germline V gene (reference sequence). The CDR3 sequence is CAFKDRGLWGTEAFF. As DNA, the CDR3 is TGTGCCTTCAAGGACAGGGGGCTTTGGGGCACTGAAGCTTTCTTT. The variable domain in full, completed from reference TRBV30 and TRBJ1-1, reads SQTIHQWPATLVQPVGSPLSLECTVEGTSNPNLYWYRQAAGRGLQLLFYSVGIGQISSEVPQNLSASRPQDRQFILSSKKLLLSDSGFYLCAFKDRGLWGTEAFFGQGTRLTVV.

This clone occurred a few times. No conserved phenylalanine or tryptophan is present at the end of the CDR3, so a read error is the likely explanation. The DNA is left out, because the CDR3 cannot be placed on it with certainty; the CDR3 is given as TCRdb lists it. The V and J genes are TRBV30 and TRBJ1-1; the table names TRBD1, a call not compared with the DNA. From its first to its last residue, the CDR3 has 11 amino acids. The germline V gene has CDR1 GTSNPN and CDR2 SVGIG (reference sequence). The CDR3 protein is CAWSAGQTNLL.

J is TRBJ1-5 and V is TRBV15, with unresolved D. The CDR3 has 19 amino acids. The V end lost 1 base, the J end lost 0 bases, and 19 bases lay between the germline ends. Germline V CDR1 and CDR2: LNHNV, YYDKDF (reference sequence). The CDR3 spells CATSRGFGVAVNSNQPQHF. The CDR3 nucleotides read TGTGCCACCAGCAGAGGGTTTGGGGTTGCCGTAAATAGCAATCAGCCCCAGCATTTT. Complete variable domain (other parts from reference TRBV15 and TRBJ1-5): DAMVIQNPRYQVTQFGKPVTLSCSQTLNHNVMYWYQQKSSQAPKLLFHYYDKDFNNEADTPDNFQSRRPNTSFCFLDIRSPGLGDTAMYLCATSRGFGVAVNSNQPQHFGDGTRLSIL.

This clone was recorded only once. The chain couples TRBV28 to TRBJ2-1; 12 positions match TRBD2. V trimming: 3 bases; J trimming: 5 bases; junction bases outside the gene matches: 8. The CDR3 consists of 17 residues. CDR1 and CDR2 from the germline V gene are MDHEN and SYDVKM. The DNA of the CDR3 is TGTGCCAGCAGTTTCCGTCGACTAGCGGGAGACCACAATGAGCAGTTCTTC. Protein sequence: CASSFRRLAGDHNEQFF.

On this clone itself: Within the sample, other DNA sequences also encode this same CDR3. This rearrangement joins TRBV18 to TRBJ1-4; D gene unclear. The CDR3 length is 13 residues. Germline CDR1 KGHSH, CDR2 LQKENI. Trimming removed 2 bases at V and 5 bases at J, with 6 bases between. This CDR3 reads CASSPGLNEKLFF. The CDR3 DNA reads as TGTGCCAGCTCACCAGGCCTAAATGAAAAACTGTTTTTT.

J is TRBJ2-7 and V is TRBV2; D remains ambiguous. The length of the CDR3 is 12 residues. Trimming removed 2 bases at V and 4 bases at J, with 6 bases between. The germline V gene has CDR1 SNHLY and CDR2 FYNNEI. The CDR3, as DNA: TGTGCCAGCAGTGAACAGGATTACGAGCAGTACTTC. Its translation is CASSEQDYEQYF.

The V and J genes are TRBV5-5 and TRBJ2-2; TRBD1 matches 8 bases. Germline loops: CDR1 SGHKS, CDR2 YYEKEE (reference sequence). The ends lost 4 bases at V and 0 bases at J; junction bases unmatched: 5. The CDR3 consists of 16 residues. Here the CDR3 DNA reads TGTGCCAGCAGCCCCAGGACAGGGACGAACACCGGGGAGCTGTTTTTT. Translation: CASSPRTGTNTGELFF.

This clone was found many times. The chain is built from TRBV5-1 and TRBJ2-7; 8 bases match TRBD1. Losses at the gene ends were 0 bases for V and 3 bases for J; bases not matched to a gene: 8. Germline CDR1 is SGHRS and CDR2 is YFSETQ. The CDR3 runs to 16 residues. CDR3 sequence (DNA): TGCGCCAGCAGCTTGGCCGGGACAGGAAACCTCTACGAGCAGTACTTC. It specifies CASSLAGTGNLYEQYF.

This chain links TRBV5-1 with TRBJ2-5, with D uncertain. The CDR3 totals 15 residues. In germline, CDR1 is SGHRS, CDR2 YFSETQ. Trimming shortened V by 0 bases and J by 4 bases, and 13 bases separated the two germline ends. CDR3: CASSLAEFKGETQYF. DNA for the CDR3: TGCGCCAGCAGCTTGGCCGAGTTCAAGGGAGAGACCCAGTACTTC.

CDR3: CASSAGTAGNTIYF. CDR3 coding DNA: TGTGCCAGTAGTGCCGGGACAGCTGGAAACACCATATATTTT. The chain uses TRBV19 and TRBJ1-3; 7 bases align to TRBD1. The CDR3 sequence is 14 residues long. V shed 5 bases, J shed 2 bases, and the junction held 3 bases outside the gene matches. CDR1 and CDR2 (germline): LNHDA, SQIVND (reference sequence).

The chain recombines TRBV2 with TRBJ2-5; 7 bases fit TRBD1. Looked up from germline, CDR1 is SNHLY and CDR2 is FYNNEI. This CDR3 is 13 amino acids long. Trimming at V came to 6 bases and at J to 3 bases, leaving 4 bases not matched to a gene. The CDR3 DNA follows: TGTGCCAGCAGGGACCAGGGGGAAGAGACCCAGTACTTC. Its protein is CASRDQGEETQYF.

The chain combines TRBV7-3 with TRBJ2-6; a weak D match, TRBD2 (6 bases). This CDR3 has 18 amino acids. The V gene lost 3 bases and the J gene lost 0 bases, with 15 bases spanning the gap. Germline V gene sequence: CDR1 SGHTA, CDR2 FQGTGA. The CDR3 spells CASSLGGRRSSGANVLTF. The CDR3 DNA is TGTGCCAGCAGCTTGGGGGGAAGGAGGAGCTCTGGGGCCAACGTCCTGACTTTC.

The J gene is TRBJ2-7, the V gene TRBV30, with 12 positions matching TRBD2. Germline CDR1 reads GTSNPN; CDR2 reads SVGIG (reference sequence). V shed 0 bases, J shed 2 bases, and the junction held 5 bases outside the gene matches. The CDR3 runs 16 residues. The CDR3 sequence: CAWSVRTSGKPYEQYF. The CDR3 region has the DNA TGTGCCTGGAGTGTACGGACTAGCGGGAAACCCTACGAGCAGTACTTC.

V usage is TRBV7-3 and J usage is TRBJ1-1; 7 bases align to TRBD1. Germline V lookup: CDR1 SGHTA, CDR2 FQGTGA. J lost 2 bases, V lost 2 bases, and 2 bases had no gene match. CDR3 length: 14 amino acids. CDR3 sequence (DNA): TGTGCCAGCAGCTTAGGACAGGCTAACACTGAAGCTTTCTTT. It yields the protein CASSLGQANTEAFF.

The genes are TRBV7-3 and TRBJ1-1; no clear D gene. The CDR3 totals 17 residues. Per the germline V gene, CDR1 is SGHTA and CDR2 is FQGTGA. V was shortened by 5 bases and J by 1 base, with 20 bases between the two germline ends. CDR3 region: CASSPRRAPPGNTEAFF. The DNA for the CDR3 is TGTGCCAGCAGCCCTCGGCGGGCCCCACCCGGGAACACTGAAGCTTTCTTT.

V and J are TRBV27 and TRBJ1-1, with TRBD1 as a possible D gene (5 bases). This CDR3 spans 15 amino acids. The germline CDR1 and CDR2 sequences are MNHEY and SMNVEV (reference sequence). V lost 3 bases and J 4 bases, leaving 15 bases between the germline ends. The CDR3 loop reads CASSFFPSRGTEAFF. CDR3 in DNA: TGTGCCAGCAGTTTCTTCCCTTCGAGGGGCACTGAAGCTTTCTTT.

The V gene is TRBV19, the J gene TRBJ1-5, with D perhaps matching TRBD1 (6 bases). V was shortened by 1 base and J by 2 bases, with 12 bases between the two germline ends. The CDR3 extends over 16 amino acids. From germline, CDR1 is LNHDA and CDR2 SQIVND (reference sequence). CDR3 DNA sequence: TGTGCCAGTAGTATAGCTGGGGGGCGAGGCAATCAGCCCCAGCATTTT. This encodes CASSIAGGRGNQPQHF.

This sequence joins TRBV28 and TRBJ2-5; 13 bases fit TRBD2. TRBJ2-7 explains the end of the DNA better; the J call may be wrong. Germline V lookup: CDR1 MDHEN, CDR2 SYDVKM. This CDR3 contains 15 residues. The chain's CDR3 is CASSQLAGGVYEQYF. For the CDR3, the DNA is TGTGCCAGCAGCCAACTAGCGGGAGGGGTCTACGAGCAGTACTTC.

The chain employs TRBV11-2 and TRBJ1-2; no reliable D call. V dropped 4 bases and J dropped 4 bases, with 4 bases sitting between them. Germline V gives CDR1 SGHAT, CDR2 FQNNGV. This CDR3 is 11 amino acids long. As DNA, the CDR3 is TGTGCCAGCAGCTCCCTCTATGGCTACACCTTC. It encodes CASSSLYGYTF.

The chain joins TRBV5-8 to TRBJ2-3; 9 nucleotides line up with TRBD2. After removal of 0 bases from V and 9 bases from J, the junction contained 5 bases not matched to a gene. In germline, CDR1 is SGHTS, CDR2 YDEGEE. This CDR3 is built from 14 residues. As DNA, the CDR3 is TGTGCCAGCAGCTTGGGCGGGAGGGCCGGAACGCAGTATTTT. The encoded protein is CASSLGGRAGTQYF. Full variable domain (remainder filled in from reference TRBV5-8 and TRBJ2-3): EAGVTQSPTHLIKTRGQQATLRCSPISGHTSVYWYQQALGLGLQFLLWYDEGEERNRGNFPPRFSGRQFPNYSSELNVNALELEDSALYLCASSLGGRAGTQYFGPGTRLTVL.

This chain links TRBV6-9 with TRBJ2-7; D call uncertain. The CDR3 runs 12 residues. V lost 1 base, J lost 1 base, and 2 bases lay in between. Germline CDR1 and CDR2: MNHGY and SVAAGI. Written as DNA, the CDR3 is TGTGCCAGCAGTTATTGGTCCTACGAGCAGTACTTC. Translation gives CASSYWSYEQYF.

This sequence joins TRBV5-1 and TRBJ2-7; 8 bases align to TRBD1. The CDR3 has 16 residues. Germline lookup yields CDR1 SGHRS and CDR2 YFSETQ. V lost 4 bases, J lost 6 bases, and 15 bases stayed unmatched. The CDR3 region is CASSPRAGGDPGEQYF. The CDR3 region has the DNA TGCGCCAGCAGCCCCAGGGCAGGGGGCGATCCGGGCGAGCAGTACTTC.

This chain uses TRBV4-2 with TRBJ2-2, with D uncertain. V shed 1 base and J shed 2 bases, with 14 bases lying between them. Per the germline V gene, CDR1 is LGHNA and CDR2 is YNFKEQ. This CDR3 contains 17 residues. The CDR3, as DNA: TGTGCCAGCAGCCAAGCGACCGCAGGCTTTAACACCGGGGAGCTGTTTTTT. Translated: CASSQATAGFNTGELFF.

The CDR3 coding sequence is TGTGCCAGCAGCCCCGGGACAGGGCATGGCTACACCTTC. It yields the protein CASSPGTGHGYTF. This chain joins TRBV6-5 and TRBJ1-2; 9 positions agree with TRBD1. V lost 6 bases and J lost 6; bases outside the gene matches: 5. The CDR3 has 13 residues. In germline, CDR1 is MNHEY, CDR2 SVGAGI.

V usage is TRBV9 and J usage is TRBJ2-5; unclear D gene. Germline values: CDR1 SGDLS, CDR2 YYNGEE. V lost 4 bases and J lost 1, with 14 bases in between. The CDR3 sequence is 15 residues long. The CDR3 nucleotides are TGTGCCAGCAGCTCGAGACGGAATCCCCAAGAGACCCAGTACTTC. It translates to CASSSRRNPQETQYF.

This clone was found a few times. This sequence joins TRBV28 and TRBJ2-4; a weak D match, TRBD2 (5 bases). This CDR3 contains 14 residues. Trimming shortened V by 3 bases and J by 5 bases, and 11 bases separated the two germline ends. The germline V gene has CDR1 MDHEN and CDR2 SYDVKM. CDR3 sequence reads: CASSLTAGQNIQYF. The CDR3 DNA reads as TGTGCCAGCAGTTTGACTGCGGGCCAAAACATTCAGTACTTC.

The rearrangement links TRBV28 to TRBJ2-1, with 7 positions matching TRBD2. Germline CDR1 is MDHEN and CDR2 is SYDVKM. The CDR3 spans 18 residues. The V segment lost 6 bases and the J segment 4 bases; nucleotides outside the gene matches: 18. DNA of the CDR3: TGTGCCAGCAGCCCCTTATTCACTAGCGCAGTTTTATACAATGAGCAGTTCTTC. Its protein is CASSPLFTSAVLYNEQFF. The full variable domain, in which reference TRBV28 and TRBJ2-1 provide the parts outside the CDR3, is DVKVTQSSRYLVKRTGEKVFLECVQDMDHENMFWYRQDPGLGLRLIYFSYDVKMKEKGDIPEGYSVSREKKERFSLILESASTNQTSMYLCASSPLFTSAVLYNEQFFGPGTRLTVL.

The chain combines TRBV6-5 with TRBJ2-2; 10 nucleotides line up with TRBD2. The germline V gene has CDR1 MNHEY and CDR2 SVGAGI. The CDR3 is 16 residues long. The trim removed 4 bases at V and 5 bases at J, leaving 7 bases unmatched. The CDR3 nucleotides read TGTGCCAGCAGTTCCCTAGCGGGAGCCCGGACCGGGGAGCTGTTTTTT. Its protein product is CASSSLAGARTGELFF.

The chain joins TRBV30 to TRBJ1-1; 7 nucleotides agree with TRBD1. Germline CDR1 reads GTSNPN; CDR2 reads SVGIG (reference sequence). The CDR3 sequence is 15 residues long. The J segment lost 0 bases and the V segment lost 3 bases, leaving 7 bases of the junction unmatched. The CDR3 DNA reads TGTGCCTGGAGCGCCATACAGGGGTTGAACACTGAAGCTTTCTTT. Amino acid sequence: CAWSAIQGLNTEAFF.